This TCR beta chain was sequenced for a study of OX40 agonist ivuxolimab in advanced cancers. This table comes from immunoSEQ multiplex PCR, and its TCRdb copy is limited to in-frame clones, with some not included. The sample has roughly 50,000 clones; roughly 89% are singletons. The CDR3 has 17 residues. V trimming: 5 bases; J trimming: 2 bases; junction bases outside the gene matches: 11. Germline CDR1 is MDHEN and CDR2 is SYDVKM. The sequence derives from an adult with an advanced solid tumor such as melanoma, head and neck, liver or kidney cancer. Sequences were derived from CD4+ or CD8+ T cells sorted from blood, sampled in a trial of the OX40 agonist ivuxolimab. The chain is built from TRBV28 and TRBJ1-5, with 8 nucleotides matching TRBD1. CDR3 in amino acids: CASSVSGGAWGNQPQHF. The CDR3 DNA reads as TGTGCCAGCAGTGTCTCAGGGGGCGCGTGGGGCAATCAGCCCCAGCATTTT.